The 17 T cell receptor beta chains in this list originate from one sample, sequenced in a study of T cells in Graves' hyperthyroidism and ophthalmopathy. Amplification yielded TCR beta CDR3 regions, with RNA transcripts as the source. Initially, a first-round RT-PCR of the TCR CDR3 employed the HTBI primer set. MiXCR was run by TCRdb on the multiplex PCR reads, yielding one entry per CDR3 protein. The sample lists 330,000 or so distinct CDR3 sequences, 15% to 20% occurring once. The sequenced sample was blood. All receptors derive from a woman aged 40 to 50 with Graves' ophthalmopathy.

Ten or more counts support this clonotype. The chain uses TRBV18 and TRBJ1-5, with unresolved D. Between the trimmed V and J ends, which lost 3 bases and 5 bases, there was a span of 5 bases. From germline, CDR1 is KGHSH and CDR2 LQKENI. This CDR3 region has 12 residues. The CDR3 here is CASSPGDQPQHF. The DNA for the CDR3 is TGTGCCAGCTCACCTGGAGATCAGCCCCAGCATTTT.

There are many counts of this clonotype. The chain carries TRBV6-5 and TRBJ2-7; D is perhaps TRBD2 (6 bases). This CDR3 has 13 residues. Germline-derived CDR1 and CDR2 are MNHEY and SVGAGI. V lost 2 bases, J lost 6 bases, and 11 bases lay in between. CDR3 region: CASSYMEGSEQYF. The CDR3 DNA reads as TGTGCCAGCAGTTACATGGAGGGCTCCGAGCAGTACTTC.

A remark on this clonotype: Since a much larger clone is just one base distant, this may be a read error. The chain couples TRBV19 to TRBJ2-2; the match to TRBD2 covers 7 bases. The V segment lost 5 bases and the J segment 4 bases; nucleotides outside the gene matches: 7. From germline, CDR1 is LNHDA and CDR2 SQIVND (reference sequence). The CDR3 is 15 residues long. CDR3 nucleotides: TGTGCCAGTAGTTCCGGGACTACCGCCACCGGGGAGCTGTTTTTT. Translating it yields CASSSGTTATGELFF.

The chain has TRBV6-1 and TRBJ1-5; D uncertain. The length of the CDR3 is 14 residues. Trimming removed 3 bases at V and 0 bases at J, with 6 bases between. Looked up from germline, CDR1 is MNHNS and CDR2 is SASEGT. DNA for the CDR3: TGTGCCAGCAGTGAGTACAGTAGCAATCAGCCCCAGCATTTT. Protein: CASSEYSSNQPQHF.

In the case of this clonotype: A read error is possible here, since a much larger clone lies one base away. The CDR3 region is CASSLSPLVSNQPHHF. CDR3 coding DNA: TGTGCCAGCAGTTTATCCCCGCTGGTTAGCAATCAGCCCCATCATTTT. The chain uses TRBV6-2 or TRBV6-3 and TRBJ1-5; D is unclear. The germline V gene has CDR1 MNHEY and CDR2 SVGEGT. The CDR3 sequence is 16 residues long.

The CDR3 loop reads CASSLVGVTNTIYF. CDR3 bases: TGTGCCAGCAGCTTAGTGGGTGTTACAAACACCATATATTTT. V usage is TRBV7-8 and J usage is TRBJ1-3, with D unresolved. The CDR3 is 14 amino acids. V lost 1 base, J lost 6 bases, and 10 bases lay in between. CDR1 and CDR2 from the germline V gene are SGHVS and FQNEAQ.

This clonotype was observed a handful of times. V usage is TRBV2 and J usage is TRBJ2-5; D is possibly TRBD1 or TRBD2 (5 bases each). Trimming left V 0 bases short and J 4 bases short, with 15 bases between. From germline, CDR1 is SNHLY and CDR2 FYNNEI. There are 16 residues in the CDR3. The CDR3 loop reads CASSEALGRAGETQYF. CDR3 in DNA: TGTGCCAGCAGTGAAGCTTTAGGCAGGGCGGGAGAGACCCAGTACTTC.

This clonotype was counted many times. The chain carries TRBV2 and TRBJ1-3; possibly TRBD1 for D (6 bases). The CDR3 runs 17 residues. Germline CDR1 reads SNHLY; CDR2 reads FYNNEI. Trimming stripped 1 base from V and 0 bases from J, with 13 bases between. The CDR3 region is CASSEEGGGNSGNTIYF. The CDR3 DNA sequence: TGTGCCAGCAGTGAAGAAGGGGGGGGCAACTCTGGAAACACCATATATTTT.

The table lists this clonotype with many counts. The chain combines TRBV12-3 or TRBV12-4 with TRBJ2-7, with TRBD2 as a possible D gene (6 bases). The CDR3 is 14 amino acids. V lost 3 bases and J lost 2, with 11 bases in between. The CDR3: CASSFAGIPYEQYF. The CDR3 DNA reads as TGTGCCAGCAGTTTCGCGGGAATCCCCTACGAGCAGTACTTC.

This sequence joins TRBV6-7 and TRBJ2-1; possibly TRBD2 for D (6 bases). TRBV6-7 is annotated as an ORF whose role is uncertain. Trimming cost V 3 bases and J 7 bases, with 25 bases left between them. CDR3 length: 18 residues. As DNA, the CDR3 is TGTGCCAGCAGTTATGGAGGACTATCGGGAGTAGGAGGGAATGAGCAGTTCTTC. Residues: CASSYGGLSGVGGNEQFF.

Only a few counts were recorded for this clonotype. CDR3 nucleotide sequence: TGTGCCAGCCGAGGGACTAGCGGGAGAAGAGTCTACGAGCAGTACTTC. Translating it yields CASRGTSGRRVYEQYF. This sequence joins TRBV28 and TRBJ2-7; 14 nucleotides agree with TRBD2. Germline-derived CDR1 and CDR2 are MDHEN and SYDVKM. Trimming removed 8 bases from V and 3 bases from J; junction bases left unmatched: 9. The CDR3 runs 16 residues.

This clonotype was detected many times. A single base separates this from a much larger clone, so it may be a read error. The chain uses TRBV28 and TRBJ1-2; maybe TRBD1 (6 bases). This CDR3 is 16 amino acids long. CDR1 MDHEN and CDR2 SYDVKM come from the germline V gene. The CDR3 loop reads CASSLYRAEISYGHTF. The CDR3 DNA follows: TGTGCCAGCAGTTTATACAGGGCTGAGATTTCTTATGGCCACACCTTC.

The sample holds many counts of this clonotype. CDR3 sequence (DNA): TGTGCCAGCAGAACTAGCGGGACCCGCGAGACCCAGTACTTC. The encoded protein is CASRTSGTRETQYF. The chain carries TRBV6-2 or TRBV6-3 and TRBJ2-5; 10 bases match TRBD2. Germline CDR1 is MNHEY and CDR2 is SVGEGT. The CDR3 consists of 14 residues. Trimming at V came to 6 bases and at J to 5 bases, leaving 6 bases not matched to a gene.

This clonotype was picked up many times. The rearrangement joins TRBV28 to TRBJ1-5, with D hard to call. Trimming shortened V by 4 bases and J by 3 bases, and 4 bases separated the two germline ends. The germline V gene has CDR1 MDHEN and CDR2 SYDVKM. The CDR3 runs 12 residues. The CDR3 nucleotides are TGTGCCAGCAGTTCGGCCAATCAGCCCCAGCATTTT. This translates into CASSSANQPQHF.

In this sample, this clonotype turned up many times. The chain links TRBV12-3 or TRBV12-4 to TRBJ2-7; D is uncertain. V was trimmed by 5 bases and J by 6 bases, leaving 17 bases between them. The CDR3 is 14 amino acids. CDR3 DNA: TGTGCCAGCAGTCTCTTAACCCCCACTGGCGAGCAGTACTTC. It is translated as CASSLLTPTGEQYF.

Only one count was recorded for this clonotype. This chain uses TRBV25-1 with TRBJ2-5; D unresolved. V lost 5 bases and J lost 1, with 8 bases in between. Germline CDR1 reads MGHDK; CDR2 reads SYGVNS. The CDR3 length is 13 residues. The CDR3 loop is CASSPRVQETQYF. The DNA for the CDR3 is TGTGCCAGCAGTCCTCGGGTCCAAGAGACCCAGTACTTC. Based on the CDR3 plus reference TRBV25-1 and TRBJ2-5, the full variable domain is EADIYQTPRYLVIGTGKKITLECSQTMGHDKMYWYQQDPGMELHLIHYSYGVNSTEKGDLSSESTVSRIRTEHFPLTLESARPSHTSQYLCASSPRVQETQYFGPGTRLLVL.

The chain joins TRBV12-3 or TRBV12-4 to TRBJ2-7; 8 nucleotides line up with TRBD1. J lost 3 bases, V lost 1 base, and 8 bases had no gene match. This CDR3 is 16 amino acids long. CDR3 nucleotides: TGTGCCAGCAGTTTAGATGTCGGGACAGGCAACTACGAGCAGTACTTC. It specifies CASSLDVGTGNYEQYF.